This T cell receptor (beta chain) was obtained from a study of T cells in Graves' hyperthyroidism and ophthalmopathy. V lost 5 bases and J lost 2, with 13 bases in between. Germline V gives CDR1 LNHDA, CDR2 SQIVND (reference sequence). The CDR3 sequence is 14 residues long. There are many counts of this clonotype. Amplification of TCR beta CDR3 regions was performed using RNA transcripts as template. Using the HTBI primer set, a first-round RT-PCR was run on the TCR CDR3. TCRdb re-derived calls from the multiplex PCR reads in MiXCR, one entry per CDR3 protein. The sample carries some 350,000 distinct CDR3 sequences, approximately 14% recorded once.

This chain connects TRBV19 to TRBJ2-7, with D hard to call. This receptor was taken from a woman aged 18 to 35 with Graves' hyperthyroidism that later progressed to Graves' ophthalmopathy. Sequencing was performed on blood. The CDR3 reads CASSCQFRAYEQYF. In nucleotides, the CDR3 is TGTGCCAGTAGTTGTCAGTTTCGGGCCTACGAGCAGTACTTC.